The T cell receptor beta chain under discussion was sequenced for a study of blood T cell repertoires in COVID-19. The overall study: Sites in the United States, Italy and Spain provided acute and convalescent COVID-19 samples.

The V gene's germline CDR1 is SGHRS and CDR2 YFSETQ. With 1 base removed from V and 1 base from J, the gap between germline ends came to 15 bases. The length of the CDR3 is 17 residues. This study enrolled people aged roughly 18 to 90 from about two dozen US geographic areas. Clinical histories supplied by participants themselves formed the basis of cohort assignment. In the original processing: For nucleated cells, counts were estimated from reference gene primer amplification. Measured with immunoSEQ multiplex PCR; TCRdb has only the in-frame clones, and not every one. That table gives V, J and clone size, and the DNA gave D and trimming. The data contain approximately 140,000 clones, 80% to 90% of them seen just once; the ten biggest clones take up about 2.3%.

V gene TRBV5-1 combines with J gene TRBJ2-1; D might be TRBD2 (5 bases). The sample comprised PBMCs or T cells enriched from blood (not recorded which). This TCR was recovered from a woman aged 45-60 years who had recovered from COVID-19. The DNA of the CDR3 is TGCGCCAGCAGCTTGTACGGGCTAGCAGGTTCCTACAATGAGCAGTTCTTC. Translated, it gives CASSLYGLAGSYNEQFF.